Following are 32 T cell receptor beta chains from one sample sequenced in a study of Tregs in tolerant kidney transplant recipients. Assay used: immunoSEQ multiplex PCR; TCRdb lists only in-frame clones, some missing. The data show roughly 3,900 clones, 80% to 90% seen once. The source was Tregs from blood, collected before the transplant. The receptors were sampled from a human donor who received a combined kidney and bone marrow transplant.

This sequence joins TRBV28 and TRBJ1-5, with 11 positions matching TRBD1. Germline-derived CDR1 and CDR2 are MDHEN and SYDVKM. Trimming removed 4 bases from V and 6 bases from J; junction bases left unmatched: 2. The CDR3 has 14 amino acids. CDR3 sequence: CASSWTGGSQPQHF. The CDR3 coding sequence is TGTGCCAGCAGTTGGACAGGGGGCAGTCAGCCCCAGCATTTT.

This clone appeared a single time. The chain couples TRBV9 to TRBJ2-3, with D tentatively TRBD2 (6 bases). The CDR3 sequence is 13 residues long. V lost 4 bases to trimming and J lost 4 bases, with 10 bases between them. Germline CDR1 reads SGDLS; CDR2 reads YYNGEE. CDR3 DNA: TGTGCCAGCAGCATTGGACTATCAGATACGCAGTATTTT. Its translation: CASSIGLSDTQYF.

The chain has TRBV19 and TRBJ2-1; 7 bases map to TRBD1. The CDR3 runs 14 residues. Germline V gene data show CDR1 as LNHDA and CDR2 as SQIVND (reference sequence). Losses at the gene ends were 2 bases for V and 4 bases for J; bases not matched to a gene: 2. The CDR3 region has the DNA TGTGCCAGTAGTATAACAGGGGTTTACAATGAGCAGTTCTTC. Translation gives CASSITGVYNEQFF. The entire variable domain, with the rest obtained from reference TRBV19 and TRBJ2-1, is as follows: DGGITQSPKYLFRKEGQNVTLSCEQNLNHDAMYWYRQDPGQGLRLIYYSQIVNDFQKGDIAEGYSVSREKKESFPLTVTSAQKNPTAFYLCASSITGVYNEQFFGPGTRLTVL.

The rearrangement links TRBV7-2 to TRBJ1-5; weak D call: TRBD1 (6 bases). The CDR3 has 15 amino acids. Looked up from germline, CDR1 is SGHTA and CDR2 is FQGNSA. V lost 5 bases and J 4 bases, leaving 15 bases between the germline ends. CDR3 coding DNA: TGTGCCAGCAGCCTAACGACAGGATCAAATCAGCCCCAGCATTTT. This codes for CASSLTTGSNQPQHF.

The V gene is TRBV27, the J gene TRBJ2-3, with 10 bases lining up with TRBD1. This CDR3 contains 15 residues. From germline, CDR1 is MNHEY and CDR2 SMNVEV (reference sequence). Trimming took 5 bases from V and 5 from J; bases not matched to a gene: 7. CDR3 protein: CASSPYGTGEDTQYF. In DNA, the CDR3 is TGTGCCAGCAGTCCCTACGGGACAGGGGAAGATACGCAGTATTTT.

This clone was seen just once. The CDR3 DNA reads as TGTGCCAGCAGCCTCCATCCGGCAGGTAATGAAGAGACCCAGTACTTC. It encodes CASSLHPAGNEETQYF. The V gene is TRBV7-2, the J gene TRBJ2-5; D is unresolved. Germline loops: CDR1 SGHTA, CDR2 FQGNSA. Trimming removed 5 bases at V and 3 bases at J, with 19 bases between. The CDR3 is 16 residues long.

The V call is TRBV5-5, the J call TRBJ2-2; the match to TRBD1 covers 8 bases. V shed 4 bases, J shed 4 bases, and the junction held 3 bases outside the gene matches. CDR1 SGHKS and CDR2 YYEKEE come from the germline V gene (reference sequence). The CDR3 covers 14 residues. CDR3 DNA sequence: TGTGCCAGCAGCCCAGGGACAGGCACCGGGGAGCTGTTTTTT. Translating gives CASSPGTGTGELFF.

J is TRBJ2-2 and V is TRBV28; D is ambiguous. The V end lost 5 bases, the J end lost 3 bases, and 4 bases lay between the germline ends. CDR3 length equals 12 residues. In germline, CDR1 is MDHEN, CDR2 SYDVKM. The CDR3 here is CASSIYTGELFF. The CDR3 region has the DNA TGTGCCAGCAGTATCTACACCGGGGAGCTGTTTTTT.

The V gene is TRBV9, the J gene TRBJ1-2, with 8 bases lining up with TRBD1. Germline V lookup: CDR1 SGDLS, CDR2 YYNGEE. J was trimmed by 0 bases and V by 3 bases; bases with no gene match: 10. The CDR3 totals 17 residues. The CDR3 loop reads CASSAGQGGITNYGYTF. The DNA of the CDR3 is TGTGCCAGCAGCGCCGGACAGGGCGGAATCACTAACTATGGCTACACCTTC.

The chain couples TRBV4-2 to TRBJ2-2; D uncertain. Germline V gene lookup returns CDR1 LGHNA and CDR2 YNFKEQ. The CDR3 totals 14 residues. Trimming removed 0 bases at V and 4 bases at J, with 6 bases between. The CDR3 is CASSQDGGTGELFF. The CDR3 DNA sequence: TGTGCCAGCAGCCAAGACGGCGGCACCGGGGAGCTGTTTTTT.

The rearrangement uses TRBV27 and TRBJ2-7; D remains unclear. The CDR3 covers 15 residues. Deletions cut 0 bases from V and 0 bases from J, with 9 bases between. The germline V gene encodes CDR1 MNHEY and CDR2 SMNVEV (reference sequence). The CDR3 bases are TGTGCCAGCAGTTTATCGGAAAGGAGCTCCTACGAGCAGTACTTC. Translating gives CASSLSERSSYEQYF.

This rearrangement joins TRBV6-5 to TRBJ1-1; no reliable D call. Trimming cost V 4 bases and J 4 bases, with 13 bases left between them. This CDR3 has 14 amino acids. The germline V gene encodes CDR1 MNHEY and CDR2 SVGAGI. Written as DNA, the CDR3 is TGTGCCAGCAGTTTCCGGGAGCGCAGCACTGAAGCTTTCTTT. Protein: CASSFRERSTEAFF.

This sequence joins TRBV27 and TRBJ1-1; a weak D match, TRBD1 (5 bases). The CDR3 has 14 amino acids. V was pared by 5 bases and J by 5 bases, with 15 bases between. Germline lookup yields CDR1 MNHEY and CDR2 SMNVEV (reference sequence). CDR3 coding DNA: TGTGCCAGCAGTGTTAGGGGAATCGGAACTGAAGCTTTCTTT. This gives the protein CASSVRGIGTEAFF.

The chain couples TRBV28 to TRBJ2-7; 8 bases are a match to TRBD2. CDR1 is MDHEN and CDR2 is SYDVKM in the germline V gene. The CDR3 has 14 amino acids. Unmatched junction bases numbered 10, after V lost 7 bases and J lost 5 bases. DNA of the CDR3: TGTGCCAGCATAAGAGCGGGAGTCTCGAACGAGCAGTACTTC. Translated: CASIRAGVSNEQYF.

The chain recombines TRBV5-4 with TRBJ2-7; 7 bases are a match to TRBD1. The CDR3 is made up of 14 amino acids. Looked up from germline, CDR1 is SGHNT and CDR2 is YYREEE (reference sequence). V lost 4 bases to trimming and J lost 3 bases; unmatched junction nucleotides: 7. CDR3 nucleotide sequence: TGTGCCAGCAGCATGATCGGGGACAGCTACGAGCAGTACTTC. It encodes CASSMIGDSYEQYF. Using reference TRBV5-4 and TRBJ2-7 for the parts outside the CDR3, the full variable domain is ETGVTQSPTHLIKTRGQQVTLRCSSQSGHNTVSWYQQALGQGPQFIFQYYREEENGRGNFPPRFSGLQFPNYSSELNVNALELDDSALYLCASSMIGDSYEQYFGPGTRLTVT.

This chain uses TRBV15 with TRBJ2-1, with 11 bases fitting TRBD2. The CDR3 sequence is 16 residues long. Germline CDR1 reads LNHNV; CDR2 reads YYDKDF (reference sequence). Trimming at V came to 1 base and at J to 5 bases, leaving 4 bases not matched to a gene. The CDR3 here is CATSRGLAGWDNEQFF. CDR3 DNA: TGTGCCACCAGCAGAGGACTAGCGGGGTGGGACAATGAGCAGTTCTTC.

The genes are TRBV2 and TRBJ2-7, with unresolved D. This CDR3 spans 11 amino acids. V lost 4 bases to trimming and J lost 3 bases, with 4 bases between them. CDR1 and CDR2 from the germline V gene are SNHLY and FYNNEI. CDR3 DNA: TGTGCCAGCAGTGCCCGCTACGAGCAGTACTTC. As protein: CASSARYEQYF.

The table lists this clone with a count of one. V gene TRBV15 combines with J gene TRBJ2-1; 16 bases align to TRBD2. CDR1 is LNHNV, CDR2 YYDKDF, per germline (reference sequence). V dropped 0 bases and J dropped 2; count of bases not matched to a gene: 4. The CDR3 has 19 residues. The CDR3: CATSREGGLAGGPYNEQFF. The CDR3 DNA sequence: TGTGCCACCAGCAGAGAGGGGGGACTAGCGGGAGGGCCCTACAATGAGCAGTTCTTC.

The chain couples TRBV6-6 to TRBJ2-5; TRBD2 aligns across 13 bases. The J call could be wrong; TRBJ2-7 is a better fit for the DNA end. This CDR3 has 16 amino acids. CDR1 is MNHNY, CDR2 SVGAGI, per germline (reference sequence). CDR3 sequence (DNA): TGTGCCAGCAGAACCGGGACTAGCGGGACAAGTTACGAGCAGTACTTC. It codes for CASRTGTSGTSYEQYF.

In this sample, this clone turned up once. CDR3 DNA sequence: TGTGCCAGCAGTTCCCTTGAGGGGGGGCTACGCTATGGCTACACCTTC. Its protein product is CASSSLEGGLRYGYTF. The chain recombines TRBV28 with TRBJ1-2; tentatively, D is TRBD1 (6 bases). Trimming removed 4 bases from V and 4 bases from J, with 19 bases in between. The CDR3 sequence is 16 residues long. CDR1 and CDR2 (germline): MDHEN, SYDVKM.

A few counts support this clone. This chain connects TRBV28 to TRBJ1-1, with TRBD1 identical over 7 bases. The CDR3 consists of 13 residues. Germline-derived CDR1 and CDR2 are MDHEN and SYDVKM. The junction had 6 bases not matched to a gene; V was cut back by 6 bases and J by 5 bases. Written as DNA, the CDR3 is TGTGCCAGCAGAACAGGGGCAAGGACTGAAGCTTTCTTT. Translating it yields CASRTGARTEAFF.

The chain employs TRBV10-2 and TRBJ2-1; 10 bases map to TRBD2. CDR3 length equals 13 residues. After removal of 5 bases from V and 7 bases from J, the junction contained 2 bases not matched to a gene. Germline lookup yields CDR1 WSHSY and CDR2 SAAADI. The CDR3 loop reads CASSSGRVNEQFF. The CDR3 nucleotides read TGCGCCAGCAGTAGCGGGAGGGTGAATGAGCAGTTCTTC.

This clone appeared once. The rearrangement uses TRBV5-1 and TRBJ2-5; 7 nucleotides line up with TRBD2. V lost 4 bases and J lost 5; bases outside the gene matches: 11. Germline-derived CDR1 and CDR2 are SGHRS and YFSETQ. The CDR3 sequence is 15 residues long. DNA for the CDR3: TGCGCCAGCAGCCACGGGGCGGGAGTATCCGAGACCCAGTACTTC. Protein: CASSHGAGVSETQYF.

V is TRBV5-6 and J is TRBJ2-5; 8 positions match TRBD2. CDR3 length: 14 amino acids. The J segment lost 5 bases and the V segment lost 4 bases, leaving 7 bases of the junction unmatched. The germline V gene encodes CDR1 SGHDT and CDR2 YYEEEE. The CDR3 spells CASSGRGGGETQYF. The CDR3, as DNA: TGTGCCAGCAGCGGCCGGGGGGGCGGGGAGACCCAGTACTTC. The variable domain in full, with the rest retrieved from reference TRBV5-6 and TRBJ2-5, is DAGVTQSPTHLIKTRGQQVTLRCSPKSGHDTVSWYQQALGQGPQFIFQYYEEEERQRGNFPDRFSGHQFPNYSSELNVNALLLGDSALYLCASSGRGGGETQYFGPGTRLLVL.

The chain links TRBV28 to TRBJ2-6; D is uncertain. The CDR3 length is 19 residues. V lost 0 bases and J 0 bases, leaving 15 bases between the germline ends. Germline CDR1 is MDHEN and CDR2 is SYDVKM. The CDR3 here is CASSLWGRNSYSGANVLTF. In DNA, the CDR3 is TGTGCCAGCAGTTTATGGGGCCGTAACTCGTACTCTGGGGCCAACGTCCTGACTTTC.

The genes are TRBV4-1 and TRBJ2-6; TRBD2 might be the D (5 bases). CDR1 and CDR2 from the germline V gene are MGHRA and YSYEKL. The CDR3 is 17 amino acids. Deletions cut 3 bases from V and 4 bases from J, with 16 bases between. CDR3 sequence reads: CASSHPPRGTGANVLTF. The CDR3 nucleotides read TGCGCCAGCAGCCACCCCCCCCGGGGAACCGGGGCCAACGTCCTGACTTTC.

The chain couples TRBV7-2 to TRBJ2-5; the match to TRBD2 covers 12 bases. Germline lookup yields CDR1 SGHTA and CDR2 FQGNSA. The CDR3 contains 15 residues. The trim removed 3 bases at V and 13 bases at J, leaving 12 bases unmatched. Written as DNA, the CDR3 is TGTGCCAGCAGCTTCCAGTCTAGCGGGAGGGCCCGGTGGTACTTC. As protein: CASSFQSSGRARWYF.

The J gene is TRBJ2-7, the V gene TRBV5-1, with 7 positions matching TRBD2. Germline lookup yields CDR1 SGHRS and CDR2 YFSETQ. The CDR3 length is 15 residues. The trim removed 0 bases at V and 1 base at J, leaving 4 bases unmatched. This CDR3 is CASSLDVSGSYEQYF. CDR3 in DNA: TGCGCCAGCAGCTTGGATGTTAGCGGGTCCTACGAGCAGTACTTC.

The CDR3 bases are TGTGCCAGCCATCGGGCCGGGACTAGCGGAGAGAGCTGGCAGTACTTC. This translates into CASHRAGTSGESWQYF. J is TRBJ2-7 and V is TRBV28; 11 bases are shared with TRBD2. The CDR3 is 16 amino acids. With 8 bases clipped from V and 9 bases from J, the junction kept 18 bases outside the gene matches. Germline loops: CDR1 MDHEN, CDR2 SYDVKM.

This chain connects TRBV5-6 to TRBJ2-1; 9 nucleotides agree with TRBD2. J lost 6 bases, V lost 2 bases, and 3 bases had no gene match. The length of the CDR3 is 14 residues. Germline CDR1 and CDR2: SGHDT and YYEEEE. The CDR3 sequence: CASSLAGGLNEQFF. The CDR3 bases are TGTGCCAGCAGCTTAGCGGGAGGACTCAATGAGCAGTTCTTC.

V and J are TRBV4-3 and TRBJ2-1, with TRBD2 matching over 12 bases. The germline gives CDR1 LGHNA, CDR2 YSLEER. The CDR3 runs to 17 residues. With V trimmed by 1 base and J by 8 bases, 9 bases remained unmatched. The CDR3 DNA sequence: TGCGCCAGCAGCCAAGGGAGGGGACTAGCGGGTTGGGATGAGCAGTTCTTC. Translating it yields CASSQGRGLAGWDEQFF.

This sequence joins TRBV18 and TRBJ2-7; no definite D call. The V gene's germline CDR1 is KGHSH and CDR2 LQKENI. V lost 6 bases and J lost 2, with 5 bases in between. The CDR3 runs 11 residues. CDR3 region: CASSQTYEQYF. The DNA of the CDR3 is TGTGCCAGCTCGCAGACCTACGAGCAGTACTTC.